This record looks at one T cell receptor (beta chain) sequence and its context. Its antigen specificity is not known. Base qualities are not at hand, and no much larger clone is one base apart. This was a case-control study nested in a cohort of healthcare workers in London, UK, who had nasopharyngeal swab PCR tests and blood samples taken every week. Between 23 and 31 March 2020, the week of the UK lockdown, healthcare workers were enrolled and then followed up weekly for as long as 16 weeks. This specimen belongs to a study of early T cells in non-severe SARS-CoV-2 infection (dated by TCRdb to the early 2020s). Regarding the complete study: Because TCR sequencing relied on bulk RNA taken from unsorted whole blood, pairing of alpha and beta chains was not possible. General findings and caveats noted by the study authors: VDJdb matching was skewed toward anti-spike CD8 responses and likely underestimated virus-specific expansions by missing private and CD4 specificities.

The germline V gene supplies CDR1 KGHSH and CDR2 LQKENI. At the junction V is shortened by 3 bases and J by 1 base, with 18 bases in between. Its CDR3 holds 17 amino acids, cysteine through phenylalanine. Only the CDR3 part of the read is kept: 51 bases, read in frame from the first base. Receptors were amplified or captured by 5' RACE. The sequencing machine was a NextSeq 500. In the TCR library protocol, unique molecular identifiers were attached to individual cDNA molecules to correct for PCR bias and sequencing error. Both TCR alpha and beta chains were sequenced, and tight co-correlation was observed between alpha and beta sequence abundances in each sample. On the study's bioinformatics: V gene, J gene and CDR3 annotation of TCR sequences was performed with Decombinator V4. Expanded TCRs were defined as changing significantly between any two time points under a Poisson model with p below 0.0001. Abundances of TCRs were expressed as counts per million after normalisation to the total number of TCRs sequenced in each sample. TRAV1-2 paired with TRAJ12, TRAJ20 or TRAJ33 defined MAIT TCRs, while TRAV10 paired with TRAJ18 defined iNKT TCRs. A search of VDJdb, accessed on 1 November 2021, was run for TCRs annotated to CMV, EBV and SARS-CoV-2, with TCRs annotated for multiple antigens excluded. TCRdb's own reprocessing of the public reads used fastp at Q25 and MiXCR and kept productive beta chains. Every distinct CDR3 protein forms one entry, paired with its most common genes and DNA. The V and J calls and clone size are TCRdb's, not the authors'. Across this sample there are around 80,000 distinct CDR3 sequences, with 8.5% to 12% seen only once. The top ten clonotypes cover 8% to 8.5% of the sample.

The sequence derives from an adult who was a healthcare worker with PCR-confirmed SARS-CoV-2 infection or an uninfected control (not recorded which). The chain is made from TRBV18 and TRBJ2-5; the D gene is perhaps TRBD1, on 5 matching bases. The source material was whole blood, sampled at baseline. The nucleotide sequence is TGTGCCAGCTCACCCTTACGGTCGGCAGGGATCCAAGAGACCCAGTACTTC. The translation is CASSPLRSAGIQETQYF.